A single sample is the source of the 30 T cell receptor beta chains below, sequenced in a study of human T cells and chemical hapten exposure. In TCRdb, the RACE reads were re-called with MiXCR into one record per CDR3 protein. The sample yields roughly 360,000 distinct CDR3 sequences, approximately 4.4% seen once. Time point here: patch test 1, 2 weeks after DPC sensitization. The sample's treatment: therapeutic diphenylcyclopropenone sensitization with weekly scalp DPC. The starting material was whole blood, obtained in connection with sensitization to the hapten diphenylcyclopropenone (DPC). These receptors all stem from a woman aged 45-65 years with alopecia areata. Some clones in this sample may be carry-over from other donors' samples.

The CDR3 loop is CASRKSLNEQFF. Written as DNA, the CDR3 is TGTGCCAGCAGAAAATCGTTGAATGAGCAGTTCTTC. This sequence joins TRBV28 and TRBJ2-1; D is uncertain. Looked up from germline, CDR1 is MDHEN and CDR2 is SYDVKM. Trimming took off 6 bases at V and 7 bases at J, with 10 bases between the two ends. The CDR3 extends over 12 amino acids.

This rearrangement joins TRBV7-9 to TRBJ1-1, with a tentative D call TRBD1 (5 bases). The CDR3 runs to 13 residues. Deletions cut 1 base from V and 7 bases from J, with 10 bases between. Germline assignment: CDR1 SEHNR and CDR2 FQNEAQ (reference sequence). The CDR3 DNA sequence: TGTGCCAGCAGCTTAGATTGGGGGATTGAAGCTTTCTTT. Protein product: CASSLDWGIEAFF.

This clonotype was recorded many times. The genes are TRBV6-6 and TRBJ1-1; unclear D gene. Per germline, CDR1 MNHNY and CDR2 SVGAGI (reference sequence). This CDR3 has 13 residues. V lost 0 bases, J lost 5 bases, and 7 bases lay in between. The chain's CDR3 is CASSYSLGTEAFF. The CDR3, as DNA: TGTGCCAGCAGTTACTCTCTGGGGACTGAAGCTTTCTTT.

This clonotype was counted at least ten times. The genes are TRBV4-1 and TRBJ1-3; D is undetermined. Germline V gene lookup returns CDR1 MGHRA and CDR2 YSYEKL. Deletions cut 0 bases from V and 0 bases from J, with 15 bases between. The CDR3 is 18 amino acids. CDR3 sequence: CASSQDGSGLSSGNTIYF. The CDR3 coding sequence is TGCGCCAGCAGCCAAGATGGGTCAGGCCTGAGCTCTGGAAACACCATATATTTT.

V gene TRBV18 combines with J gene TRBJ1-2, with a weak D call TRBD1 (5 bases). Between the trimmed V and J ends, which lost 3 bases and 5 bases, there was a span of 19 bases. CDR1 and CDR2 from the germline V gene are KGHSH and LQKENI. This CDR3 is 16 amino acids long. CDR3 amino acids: CASSPLHAREGYGYTF. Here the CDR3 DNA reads TGTGCCAGCTCACCCCTCCATGCCAGGGAGGGGTATGGCTACACCTTC.

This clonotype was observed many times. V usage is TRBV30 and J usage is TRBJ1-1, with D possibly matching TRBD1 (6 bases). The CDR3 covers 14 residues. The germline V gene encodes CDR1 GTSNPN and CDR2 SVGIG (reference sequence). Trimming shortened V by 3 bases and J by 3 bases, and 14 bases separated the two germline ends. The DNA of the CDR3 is TGTGCCTGGAGCCTGGACAGCAGGTACACTGAAGCTTTCTTT. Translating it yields CAWSLDSRYTEAFF.

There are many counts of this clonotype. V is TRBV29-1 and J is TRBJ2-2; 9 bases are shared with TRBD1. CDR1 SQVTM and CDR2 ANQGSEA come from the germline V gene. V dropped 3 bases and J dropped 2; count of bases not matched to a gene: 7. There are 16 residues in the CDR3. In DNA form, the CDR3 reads TGCAGCGTTGATGCCGGGACAGGGTTTAACACCGGGGAGCTGTTTTTT. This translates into CSVDAGTGFNTGELFF.

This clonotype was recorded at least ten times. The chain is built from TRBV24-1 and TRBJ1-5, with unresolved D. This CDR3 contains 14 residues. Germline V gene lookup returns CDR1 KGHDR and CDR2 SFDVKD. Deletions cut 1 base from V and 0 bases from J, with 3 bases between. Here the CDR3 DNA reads TGTGCCACCAGTGATTTTGTTAGCAATCAGCCCCAGCATTTT. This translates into CATSDFVSNQPQHF.

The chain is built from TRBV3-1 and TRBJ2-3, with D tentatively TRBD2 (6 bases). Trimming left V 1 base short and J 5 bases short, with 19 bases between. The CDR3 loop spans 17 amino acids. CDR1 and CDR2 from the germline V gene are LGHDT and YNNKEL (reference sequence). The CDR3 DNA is TGTGCCAGCAGCCAAGCCCCTCTCGGAGGGGTGGAAGATACGCAGTATTTT. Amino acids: CASSQAPLGGVEDTQYF.

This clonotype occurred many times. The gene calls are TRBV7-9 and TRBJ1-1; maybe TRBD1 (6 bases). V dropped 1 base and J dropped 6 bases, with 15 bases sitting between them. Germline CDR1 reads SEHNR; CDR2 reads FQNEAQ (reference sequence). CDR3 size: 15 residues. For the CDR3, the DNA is TGTGCCAGCAGCTTAGACAGGCAGGGGATACCTGAAGCTTTCTTT. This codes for CASSLDRQGIPEAFF.

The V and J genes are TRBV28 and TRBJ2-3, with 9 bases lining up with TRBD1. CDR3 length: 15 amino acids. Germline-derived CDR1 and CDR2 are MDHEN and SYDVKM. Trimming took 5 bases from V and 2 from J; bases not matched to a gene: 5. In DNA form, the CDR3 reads TGTGCCAGCAGTAGCGACAGGGGGACCACAGATACGCAGTATTTT. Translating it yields CASSSDRGTTDTQYF.

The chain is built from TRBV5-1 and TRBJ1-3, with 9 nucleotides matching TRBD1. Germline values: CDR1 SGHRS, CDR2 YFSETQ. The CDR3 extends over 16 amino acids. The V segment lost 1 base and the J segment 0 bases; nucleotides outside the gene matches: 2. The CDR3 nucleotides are TGCGCCAGCAGCTTGACAGGGGGCCCCTCTGGAAACACCATATATTTT. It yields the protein CASSLTGGPSGNTIYF. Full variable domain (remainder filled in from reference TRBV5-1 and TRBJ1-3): KAGVTQTPRYLIKTRGQQVTLSCSPISGHRSVSWYQQTPGQGLQFLFEYFSETQRNKGNFPGRFSGRQFSNSRSEMNVSTLELGDSALYLCASSLTGGPSGNTIYFGEGSWLTVV.

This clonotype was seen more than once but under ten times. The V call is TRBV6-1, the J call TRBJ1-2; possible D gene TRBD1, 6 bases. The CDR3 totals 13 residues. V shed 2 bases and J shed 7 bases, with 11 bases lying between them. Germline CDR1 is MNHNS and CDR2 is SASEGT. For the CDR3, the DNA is TGTGCCAGCAGTGAAAGTCAGGGGTCTGGCTACACCTTC. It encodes CASSESQGSGYTF.

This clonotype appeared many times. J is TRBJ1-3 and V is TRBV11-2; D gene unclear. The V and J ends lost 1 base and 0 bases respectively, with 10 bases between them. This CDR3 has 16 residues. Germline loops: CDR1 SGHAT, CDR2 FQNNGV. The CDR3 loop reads CASSLGIQSSGNTIYF. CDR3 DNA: TGTGCCAGCAGCTTAGGGATCCAGAGCTCTGGAAACACCATATATTTT.

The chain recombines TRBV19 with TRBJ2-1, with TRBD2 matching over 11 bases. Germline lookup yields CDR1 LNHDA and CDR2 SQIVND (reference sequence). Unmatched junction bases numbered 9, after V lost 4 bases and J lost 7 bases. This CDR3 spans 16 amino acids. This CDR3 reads CASSKLAGERRNEQFF. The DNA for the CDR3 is TGTGCCAGTAGTAAACTAGCGGGAGAGAGGAGGAATGAGCAGTTCTTC.

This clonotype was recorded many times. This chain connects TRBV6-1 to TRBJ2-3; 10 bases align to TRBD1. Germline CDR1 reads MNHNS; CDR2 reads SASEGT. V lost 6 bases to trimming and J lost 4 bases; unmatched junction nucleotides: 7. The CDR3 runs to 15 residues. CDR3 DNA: TGTGCCAGCAGCCCCGACAGGGGGCCCGCAGATACGCAGTATTTT. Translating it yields CASSPDRGPADTQYF.

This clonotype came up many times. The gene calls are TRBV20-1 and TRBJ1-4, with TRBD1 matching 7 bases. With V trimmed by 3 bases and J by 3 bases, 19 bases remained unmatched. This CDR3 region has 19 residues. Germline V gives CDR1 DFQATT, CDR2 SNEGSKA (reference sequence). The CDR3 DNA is TGCAGTGCTAGCCGACAGGGCGCTGTCAGTTTAGCCCCTAATGAAAAACTGTTTTTT. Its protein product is CSASRQGAVSLAPNEKLFF.

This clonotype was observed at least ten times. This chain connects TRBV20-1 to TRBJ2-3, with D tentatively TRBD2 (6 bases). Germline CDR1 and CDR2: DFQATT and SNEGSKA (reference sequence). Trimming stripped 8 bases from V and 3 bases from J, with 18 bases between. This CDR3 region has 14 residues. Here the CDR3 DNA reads TGCAGTTCCGGACTACCCCTCGAGACAGATACGCAGTATTTT. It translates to CSSGLPLETDTQYF.

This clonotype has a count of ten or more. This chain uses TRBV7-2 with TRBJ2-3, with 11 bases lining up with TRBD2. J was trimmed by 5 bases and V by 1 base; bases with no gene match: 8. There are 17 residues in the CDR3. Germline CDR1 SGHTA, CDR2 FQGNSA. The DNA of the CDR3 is TGTGCCAGCAGCTTAGGGTTAGCGGGAGGGTGGGTAGATACGCAGTATTTT. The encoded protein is CASSLGLAGGWVDTQYF.

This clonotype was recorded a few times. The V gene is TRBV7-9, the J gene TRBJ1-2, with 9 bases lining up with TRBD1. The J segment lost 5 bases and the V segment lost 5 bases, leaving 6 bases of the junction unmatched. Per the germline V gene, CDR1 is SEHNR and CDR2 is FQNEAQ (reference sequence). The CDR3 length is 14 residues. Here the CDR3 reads CASSASGTGYGYTF. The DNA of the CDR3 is TGTGCCAGCAGCGCGTCCGGGACAGGGTATGGCTACACCTTC.

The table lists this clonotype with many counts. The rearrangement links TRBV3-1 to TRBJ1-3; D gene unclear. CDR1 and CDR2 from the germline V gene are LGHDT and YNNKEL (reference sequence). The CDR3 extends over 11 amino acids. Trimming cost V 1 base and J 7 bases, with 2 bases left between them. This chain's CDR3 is CASSQANTIYF. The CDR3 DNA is TGTGCCAGCAGCCAAGCCAACACCATATATTTT.

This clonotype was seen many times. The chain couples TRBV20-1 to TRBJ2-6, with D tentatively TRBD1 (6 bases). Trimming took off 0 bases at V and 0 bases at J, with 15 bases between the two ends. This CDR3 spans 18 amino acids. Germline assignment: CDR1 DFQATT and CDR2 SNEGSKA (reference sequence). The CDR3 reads CSARDQGPRGSGANVLTF. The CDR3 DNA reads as TGCAGTGCTAGAGATCAGGGGCCGCGTGGCTCTGGGGCCAACGTCCTGACTTTC.

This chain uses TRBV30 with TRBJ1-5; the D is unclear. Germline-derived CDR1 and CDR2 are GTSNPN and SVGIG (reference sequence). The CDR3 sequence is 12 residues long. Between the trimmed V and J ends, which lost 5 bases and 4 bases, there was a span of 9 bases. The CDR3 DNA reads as TGTGCCTGGTCGTCACCGAATCAGCCCCAGCATTTT. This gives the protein CAWSSPNQPQHF.

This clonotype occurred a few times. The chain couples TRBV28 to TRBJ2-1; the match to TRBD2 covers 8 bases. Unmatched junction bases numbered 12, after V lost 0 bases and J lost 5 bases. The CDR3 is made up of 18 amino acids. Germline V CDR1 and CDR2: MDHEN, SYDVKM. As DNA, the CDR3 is TGTGCCAGCAGTTTATGGCCCGGGGAGCGGGAGACCCACAATGAGCAGTTCTTC. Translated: CASSLWPGERETHNEQFF.

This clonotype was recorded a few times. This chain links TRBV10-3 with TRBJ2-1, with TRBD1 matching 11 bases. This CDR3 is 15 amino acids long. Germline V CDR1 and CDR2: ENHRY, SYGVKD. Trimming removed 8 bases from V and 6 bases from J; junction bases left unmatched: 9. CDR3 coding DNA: TGTGCCATCGCCCCTTCGGGGACAGGGGGCAATGAGCAGTTCTTC. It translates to CAIAPSGTGGNEQFF.

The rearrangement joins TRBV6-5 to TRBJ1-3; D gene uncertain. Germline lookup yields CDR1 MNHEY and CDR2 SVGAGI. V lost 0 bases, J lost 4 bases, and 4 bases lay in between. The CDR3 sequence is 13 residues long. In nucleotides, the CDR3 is TGTGCCAGCAGTTACTCGACAGGAAACACCATATATTTT. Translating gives CASSYSTGNTIYF.

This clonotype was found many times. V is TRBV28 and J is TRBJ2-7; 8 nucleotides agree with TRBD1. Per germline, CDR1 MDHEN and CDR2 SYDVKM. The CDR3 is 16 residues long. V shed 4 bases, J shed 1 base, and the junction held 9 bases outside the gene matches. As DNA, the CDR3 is TGTGCCAGCAGTTCACCGGACAGGGTTCTTTCCTACGAGCAGTACTTC. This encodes CASSSPDRVLSYEQYF.

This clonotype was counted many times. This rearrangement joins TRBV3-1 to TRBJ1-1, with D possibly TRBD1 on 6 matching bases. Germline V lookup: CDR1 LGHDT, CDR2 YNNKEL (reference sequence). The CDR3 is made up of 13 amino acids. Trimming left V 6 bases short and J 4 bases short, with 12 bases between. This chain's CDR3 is CASSRTEGTEAFF. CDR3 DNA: TGTGCCAGCAGTCGGACAGAGGGCACTGAAGCTTTCTTT.

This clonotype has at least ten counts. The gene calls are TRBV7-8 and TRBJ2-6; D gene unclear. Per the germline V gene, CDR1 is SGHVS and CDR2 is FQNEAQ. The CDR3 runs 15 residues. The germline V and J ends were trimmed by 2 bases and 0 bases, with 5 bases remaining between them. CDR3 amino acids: CASSLSGSGANVLTF. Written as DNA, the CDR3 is TGTGCCAGCAGCTTAAGTGGCTCTGGGGCCAACGTCCTGACTTTC.

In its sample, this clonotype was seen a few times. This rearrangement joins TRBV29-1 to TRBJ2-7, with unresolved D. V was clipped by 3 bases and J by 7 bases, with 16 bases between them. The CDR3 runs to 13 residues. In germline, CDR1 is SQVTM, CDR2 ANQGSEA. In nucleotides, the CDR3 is TGCAGCGTTGACAGTTTGGTTGGCGGAGAGCAGTACTTC. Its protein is CSVDSLVGGEQYF.